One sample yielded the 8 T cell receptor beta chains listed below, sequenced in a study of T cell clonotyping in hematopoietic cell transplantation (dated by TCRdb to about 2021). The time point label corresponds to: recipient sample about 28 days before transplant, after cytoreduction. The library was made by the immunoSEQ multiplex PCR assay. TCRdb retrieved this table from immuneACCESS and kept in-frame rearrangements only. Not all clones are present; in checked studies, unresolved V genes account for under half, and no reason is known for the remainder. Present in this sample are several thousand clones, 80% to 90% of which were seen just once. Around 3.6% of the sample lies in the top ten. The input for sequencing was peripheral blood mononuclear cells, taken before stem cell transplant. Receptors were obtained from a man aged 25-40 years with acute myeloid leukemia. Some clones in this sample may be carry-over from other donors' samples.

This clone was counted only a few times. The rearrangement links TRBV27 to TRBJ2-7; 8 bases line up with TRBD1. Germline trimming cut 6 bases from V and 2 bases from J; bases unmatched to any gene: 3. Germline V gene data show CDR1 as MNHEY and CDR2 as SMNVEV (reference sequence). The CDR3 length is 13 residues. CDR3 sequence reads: CASSRGRPYEQYF. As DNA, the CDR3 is TGTGCCAGCAGCAGGGGGCGCCCCTACGAGCAGTACTTC.

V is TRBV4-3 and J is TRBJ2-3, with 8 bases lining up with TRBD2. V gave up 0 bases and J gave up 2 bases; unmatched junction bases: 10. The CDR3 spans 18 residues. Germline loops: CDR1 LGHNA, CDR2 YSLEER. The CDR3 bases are TGCGCCAGCAGCCAAGATCTCGGTAGCGGGGACTTCACAGATACGCAGTATTTT. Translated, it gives CASSQDLGSGDFTDTQYF.

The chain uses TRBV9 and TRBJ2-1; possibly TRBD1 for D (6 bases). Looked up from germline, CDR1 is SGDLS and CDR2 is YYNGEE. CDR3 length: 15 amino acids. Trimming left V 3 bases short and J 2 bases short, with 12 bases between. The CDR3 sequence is CASSATGSTYNEQFF. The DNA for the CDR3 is TGTGCCAGCAGCGCTACAGGGAGCACCTACAATGAGCAGTTCTTC.

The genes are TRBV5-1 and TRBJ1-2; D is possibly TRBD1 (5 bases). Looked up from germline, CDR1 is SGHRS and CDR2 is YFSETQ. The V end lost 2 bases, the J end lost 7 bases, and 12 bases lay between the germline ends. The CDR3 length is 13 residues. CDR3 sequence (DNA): TGCGCCAGCAGCTTCACCAGGGACGGTGGCTACACCTTC. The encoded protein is CASSFTRDGGYTF. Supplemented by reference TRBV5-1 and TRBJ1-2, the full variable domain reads KAGVTQTPRYLIKTRGQQVTLSCSPISGHRSVSWYQQTPGQGLQFLFEYFSETQRNKGNFPGRFSGRQFSNSRSEMNVSTLELGDSALYLCASSFTRDGGYTFGSGTRLTVV.

The CDR3: CASSLEFNSNQPQHF. CDR3 bases: TGTGCCAGCAGCCTCGAGTTTAATAGCAATCAGCCCCAGCATTTT. The chain joins TRBV4-2 to TRBJ1-5; D is ambiguous. Trimming shortened V by 4 bases and J by 0 bases, and 10 bases separated the two germline ends. Per the germline V gene, CDR1 is LGHNA and CDR2 is YNFKEQ. The CDR3 runs to 15 residues.

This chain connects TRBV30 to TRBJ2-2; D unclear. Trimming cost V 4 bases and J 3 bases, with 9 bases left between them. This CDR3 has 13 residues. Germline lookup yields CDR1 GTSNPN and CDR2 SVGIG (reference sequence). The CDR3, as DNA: TGTGCCTGGAATCACATGGACACCGGGGAGCTGTTTTTT. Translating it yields CAWNHMDTGELFF. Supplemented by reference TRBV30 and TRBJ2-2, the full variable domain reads SQTIHQWPATLVQPVGSPLSLECTVEGTSNPNLYWYRQAAGRGLQLLFYSVGIGQISSEVPQNLSASRPQDRQFILSSKKLLLSDSGFYLCAWNHMDTGELFFGEGSRLTVL.

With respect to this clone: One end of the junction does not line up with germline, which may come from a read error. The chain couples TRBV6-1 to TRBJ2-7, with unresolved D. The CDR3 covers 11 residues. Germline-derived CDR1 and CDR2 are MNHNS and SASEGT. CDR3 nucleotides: TGTGCCAGCAGTGCTATAACCGACGTTGACTTC. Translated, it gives CASSAITDVDF.

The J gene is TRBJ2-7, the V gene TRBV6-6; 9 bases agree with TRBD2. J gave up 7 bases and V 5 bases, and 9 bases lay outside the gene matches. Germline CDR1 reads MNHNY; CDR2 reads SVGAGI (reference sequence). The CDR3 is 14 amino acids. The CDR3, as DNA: TGTGCCAGCAGTACCGGGACTAGCTCTCCGGAGCAGTACTTC. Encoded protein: CASSTGTSSPEQYF.